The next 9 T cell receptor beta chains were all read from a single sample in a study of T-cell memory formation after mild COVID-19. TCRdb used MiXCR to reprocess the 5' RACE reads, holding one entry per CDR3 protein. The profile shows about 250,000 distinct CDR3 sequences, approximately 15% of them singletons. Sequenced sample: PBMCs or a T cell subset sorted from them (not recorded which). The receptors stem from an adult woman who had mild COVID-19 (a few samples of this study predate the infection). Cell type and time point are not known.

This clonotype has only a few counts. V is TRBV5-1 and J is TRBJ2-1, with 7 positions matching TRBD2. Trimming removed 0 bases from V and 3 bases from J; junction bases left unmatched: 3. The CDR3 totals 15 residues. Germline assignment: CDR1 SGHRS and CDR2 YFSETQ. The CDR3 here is CASSLAGGIYNEQFF. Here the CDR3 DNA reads TGCGCCAGCAGCTTGGCGGGGGGTATCTACAATGAGCAGTTCTTC.

CDR3 amino acids: CASTPSTLWGYTF. CDR3 bases: TGTGCCAGCACCCCGTCGACACTATGGGGCTACACCTTC. The genes are TRBV7-2 and TRBJ1-2; the D is unclear. The CDR3 has 13 amino acids. The V gene's germline CDR1 is SGHTA and CDR2 FQGNSA. Trimming shortened V by 7 bases and J by 8 bases, and 17 bases separated the two germline ends.

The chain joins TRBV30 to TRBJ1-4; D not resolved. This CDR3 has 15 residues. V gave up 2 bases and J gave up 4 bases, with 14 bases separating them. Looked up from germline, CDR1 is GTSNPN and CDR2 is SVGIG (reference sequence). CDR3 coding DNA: TGTGCCTGGAGTTTAAAACAGAACTTTAATGAAAAACTGTTTTTT. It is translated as CAWSLKQNFNEKLFF. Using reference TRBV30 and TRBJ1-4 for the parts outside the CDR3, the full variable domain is SQTIHQWPATLVQPVGSPLSLECTVEGTSNPNLYWYRQAAGRGLQLLFYSVGIGQISSEVPQNLSASRPQDRQFILSSKKLLLSDSGFYLCAWSLKQNFNEKLFFGSGTQLSVL.

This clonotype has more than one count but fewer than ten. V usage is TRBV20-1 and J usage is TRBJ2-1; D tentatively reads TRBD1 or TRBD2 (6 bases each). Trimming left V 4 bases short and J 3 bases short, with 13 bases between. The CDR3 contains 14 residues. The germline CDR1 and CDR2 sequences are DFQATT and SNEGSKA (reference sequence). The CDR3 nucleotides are TGCAGTGCTATAGAGGGGGGACTCTACAATGAGCAGTTCTTC. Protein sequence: CSAIEGGLYNEQFF.

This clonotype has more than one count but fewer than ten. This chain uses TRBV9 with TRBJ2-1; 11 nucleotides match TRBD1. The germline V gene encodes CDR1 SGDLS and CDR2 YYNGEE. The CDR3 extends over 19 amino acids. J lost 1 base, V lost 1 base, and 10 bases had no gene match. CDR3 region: CASSVRLGQGVRSYNEQFF. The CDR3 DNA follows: TGTGCCAGCAGCGTACGGCTGGGACAGGGGGTGAGATCCTACAATGAGCAGTTCTTC.

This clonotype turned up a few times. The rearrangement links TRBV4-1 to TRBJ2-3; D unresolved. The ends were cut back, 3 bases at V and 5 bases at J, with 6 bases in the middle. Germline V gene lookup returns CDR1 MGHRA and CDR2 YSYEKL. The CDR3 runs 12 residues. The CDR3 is CASSHYGDTQYF. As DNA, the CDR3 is TGCGCCAGCAGCCACTACGGAGATACGCAGTATTTT.

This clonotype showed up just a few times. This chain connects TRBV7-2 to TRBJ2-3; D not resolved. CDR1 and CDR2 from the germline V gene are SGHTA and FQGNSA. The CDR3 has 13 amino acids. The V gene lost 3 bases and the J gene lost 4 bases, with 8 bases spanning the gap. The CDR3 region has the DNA TGTGCCAGCAGCTTCCCCCCGGCAGATACGCAGTATTTT. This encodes CASSFPPADTQYF.

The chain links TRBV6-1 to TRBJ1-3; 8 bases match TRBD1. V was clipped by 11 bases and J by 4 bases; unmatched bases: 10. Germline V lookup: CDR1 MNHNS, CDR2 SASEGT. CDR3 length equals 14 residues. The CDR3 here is CAGGQGQWGNTIYF. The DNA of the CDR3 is TGTGCCGGAGGACAGGGACAATGGGGAAACACCATATATTTT.

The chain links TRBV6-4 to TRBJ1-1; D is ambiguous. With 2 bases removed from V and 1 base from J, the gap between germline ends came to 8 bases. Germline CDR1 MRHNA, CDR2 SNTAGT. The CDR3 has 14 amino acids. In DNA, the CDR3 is TGTGCCAGCAGTGACGGGCACGCGAACACTGAAGCTTTCTTT. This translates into CASSDGHANTEAFF.